Presented here are 11 T cell receptor beta chains from one specimen sequenced in a study of T cell responses to AZD1222 COVID-19 vaccine (dated by TCRdb to the early 2020s). The library came from the immunoSEQ multiplex PCR assay. Drawn from immuneACCESS, this table holds only the in-frame rearrangements with V and J called that TCRdb kept. Clones are partly lost; checked studies trace under half to an unresolved V gene and leave the rest unexplained. The sample data list some 150,000 clones, and approximately 95% of these were observed just once. Of the sample, more than 0.7% is held by the ten largest clones. The time point label on this specimen signifies: baseline before first vaccination. Reading the label with the study, this specimen's treatment or condition is: meningococcal conjugate vaccine given as trial control. Sequencing was performed on peripheral blood, taken on day 0 of MenACWY control vaccination. Receptors were obtained from an adult in good health.

The V and J genes are TRBV19 and TRBJ1-5; TRBD1 is a possible D gene (5 bases). Germline values: CDR1 LNHDA, CDR2 SQIVND (reference sequence). The V end lost 1 base, the J end lost 1 base, and 14 bases lay between the germline ends. The CDR3 is 17 amino acids. CDR3 bases: TGTGCCAGTAGTATAGGCTCAGGGCCCAGGAGCAATCAGCCCCAGCATTTT. It encodes CASSIGSGPRSNQPQHF.

V is TRBV5-1 and J is TRBJ1-6; D is unresolved. Trimming took 0 bases from V and 2 from J, leaving 9 bases between them. The germline gives CDR1 SGHRS, CDR2 YFSETQ. The CDR3 is made up of 16 amino acids. DNA for the CDR3: TGCGCCAGCAGCTTGGTGGGGAGGACCTATAATTCACCCCTCCACTTT. Translated: CASSLVGRTYNSPLHF.

This chain joins TRBV12-5 and TRBJ1-2; 7 bases are a match to TRBD1. CDR3 length: 15 amino acids. Germline V gene lookup returns CDR1 LGHNT and CDR2 FRNRAP. Trimming at V came to 2 bases and at J to 6 bases, leaving 9 bases not matched to a gene. The CDR3 is CASGLWQGQGDGYTF. The CDR3 DNA reads TGTGCTAGTGGTTTGTGGCAAGGTCAGGGGGATGGCTACACCTTC.

The V gene is TRBV19, the J gene TRBJ2-7; 7 bases line up with TRBD1. CDR1 and CDR2 from the germline V gene are LNHDA and SQIVND (reference sequence). The CDR3 is 15 amino acids. Germline trimming cut 2 bases from V and 4 bases from J; bases unmatched to any gene: 8. The CDR3 sequence: CASSIKQGRQYEQYF. The CDR3 DNA reads as TGTGCCAGTAGTATAAAACAGGGGAGACAGTACGAGCAGTACTTC.

The chain has TRBV10-2 and TRBJ1-1; 9 bases match TRBD1. Germline CDR1 WSHSY, CDR2 SAAADI. V gave up 6 bases and J gave up 3 bases; unmatched junction bases: 11. The CDR3 is made up of 16 amino acids. CDR3: CASRTPLQGADTEAFF. The CDR3 DNA follows: TGCGCCAGCAGAACACCCCTACAGGGGGCGGACACTGAAGCTTTCTTT.

The chain has TRBV6-5 and TRBJ2-2; D ambiguous. This CDR3 is built from 15 residues. Germline V gene data show CDR1 as MNHEY and CDR2 as SVGAGI. Deletions cut 4 bases from V and 5 bases from J, with 14 bases between. The chain's CDR3 is CASSSDTSGTGELFF. CDR3 sequence (DNA): TGTGCCAGCAGTTCGGATACTTCAGGAACCGGGGAGCTGTTTTTT.

The rearrangement uses TRBV5-5 and TRBJ1-5; D remains ambiguous. Trimming cost V 1 base and J 6 bases, with 8 bases left between them. Germline assignment: CDR1 SGHKS and CDR2 YYEKEE (reference sequence). This CDR3 spans 13 amino acids. The CDR3 loop reads CASSLLVGQPQHF. CDR3 bases: TGTGCCAGCAGCTTGTTGGTAGGTCAGCCCCAGCATTTT.

The rearrangement uses TRBV7-9 and TRBJ2-1; 12 positions match TRBD2. V dropped 4 bases and J dropped 8; count of bases not matched to a gene: 6. The CDR3 loop spans 15 amino acids. Germline CDR1 reads SEHNR; CDR2 reads FQNEAQ (reference sequence). CDR3 nucleotides: TGTGCCAGCAGCTACCGACTAGCGGGAGAATATGAGCAGTTCTTC. It codes for CASSYRLAGEYEQFF.

The rearrangement joins TRBV5-1 to TRBJ2-5, with TRBD2 matching 9 bases. The CDR3 has 16 amino acids. Germline values: CDR1 SGHRS, CDR2 YFSETQ. J gave up 4 bases and V 1 base, and 8 bases lay outside the gene matches. This CDR3 is CASSLTGAGGPETQYF. CDR3 DNA: TGCGCCAGCAGCTTGACGGGGGCGGGAGGGCCAGAGACCCAGTACTTC.

The V gene is TRBV4-1, the J gene TRBJ2-1; D gene unclear. Trimming cost V 4 bases and J 3 bases, with 13 bases left between them. The CDR3 is made up of 15 amino acids. The germline gives CDR1 MGHRA, CDR2 YSYEKL. The CDR3: CASSPRQVDYNEQFF. The CDR3 DNA follows: TGCGCCAGCAGCCCCCGCCAGGTTGACTACAATGAGCAGTTCTTC.

J is TRBJ1-5 and V is TRBV28; TRBD1 matches at 10 bases. Looked up from germline, CDR1 is MDHEN and CDR2 is SYDVKM. CDR3 length equals 20 residues. V shed 1 base and J 3 bases; nucleotides not matched to a gene: 15. This chain's CDR3 is CASSLLVGQGGNSVNQPQHF. CDR3 sequence (DNA): TGTGCCAGCAGTTTATTAGTCGGACAGGGGGGAAATAGTGTCAATCAGCCCCAGCATTTT.